Listed below are T cell receptor beta chains from one sample, sequenced in a study of T cells in Graves' hyperthyroidism and ophthalmopathy. TCRdb ran MiXCR on the multiplex PCR reads and lists one entry per CDR3 protein. Of approximately 330,000 distinct CDR3 sequences listed, roughly 20% are singletons. Material: blood. These receptors all come from a woman between 45 and 60 years old with Graves' hyperthyroidism. Each CDR3 is given with its conserved first and last residue. Fields, in order: V gene, D gene, clone size, J gene, CDR3 DNA, CDR3 protein. The D gene is left open where the match is weak. Some rows have no size entry. The others give once, few or many, or a class for an expanded clone.

v_call: TRBV3-1
d_call: -
clone_size: -
j_call: TRBJ1-1
cdr3_nt: TGTGCCAGCAGCCTCGCGGACAGATACTACACTGAAGCTTTCTTT
cdr3_aa: CASSLADRYYTEAFF

v_call: TRBV12-3/TRBV12-4
d_call: -
clone_size: few
j_call: TRBJ1-2
cdr3_nt: TGTGCCAGCAGGACAAGTGGGGGCTACACCTTC
cdr3_aa: CASRTSGGYTF

v_call: TRBV20-1
d_call: -
clone_size: few
j_call: TRBJ1-5
cdr3_nt: TGCAGTGCTAGAGATTGGACTAAGGGCAATCAGCCCCAGCATTTT
cdr3_aa: CSARDWTKGNQPQHF

v_call: TRBV11-2
d_call: -
clone_size: few
j_call: TRBJ1-2
cdr3_nt: TGTGCCAGCAGCCCTGGACACTATGGCTACACCTTC
cdr3_aa: CASSPGHYGYTF

v_call: TRBV9
d_call: -
clone_size: many
j_call: TRBJ1-4
cdr3_nt: TGTGCCAGCAGCCAATCGGGGGGCGAGCGGAGAGAAAAACTGTTTTTT
cdr3_aa: CASSQSGGERREKLFF

v_call: TRBV20-1
d_call: -
clone_size: -
j_call: TRBJ2-3
cdr3_nt: TGCAGTGCTAGTGGGGGAACCTACACAGATACGCGGTATTTT
cdr3_aa: CSASGGTYTDTRYF

v_call: TRBV12-3/TRBV12-4
d_call: -
clone_size: many
j_call: TRBJ1-4
cdr3_nt: TGTGCCAGCAGTCCCCTGGGGGCACGTGAAAAACTGTTTTTT
cdr3_aa: CASSPLGAREKLFF

v_call: TRBV11-3
d_call: TRBD2
clone_size: many
j_call: TRBJ2-1
cdr3_nt: TGTGCCAGCAGCTTAGAGGGACTAGCGGGGTACAATGAGCAGTTCTTC
cdr3_aa: CASSLEGLAGYNEQFF

v_call: TRBV5-1
d_call: -
clone_size: few
j_call: TRBJ2-5
cdr3_nt: TGCGCCAGCAGCCCGTCCGAACGAGAGACCCAGTACTTC
cdr3_aa: CASSPSERETQYF

v_call: TRBV3-1
d_call: -
clone_size: many
j_call: TRBJ1-1
cdr3_nt: TGTGCCAGCAGCCAACAGGAAACGAACACTGAAGCTTTCTTT
cdr3_aa: CASSQQETNTEAFF

v_call: TRBV2
d_call: TRBD1
clone_size: few
j_call: TRBJ2-5
cdr3_nt: TGTGCCAGCAGATTTACAGGACAGGAAGAGACCCAGTACTTC
cdr3_aa: CASRFTGQEETQYF

v_call: TRBV6-5
d_call: -
clone_size: few
j_call: TRBJ1-4
cdr3_nt: TGTGCCAGCAGTTACTTCGGGTCGTCTAATGAAAAACTGTTTTTT
cdr3_aa: CASSYFGSSNEKLFF

v_call: TRBV6-6
d_call: -
clone_size: many
j_call: TRBJ1-1
cdr3_nt: TGTGCCAGCAGTTACTCGATGGTTCGGCAGGGAGGTGAAGCTTTCTTT
cdr3_aa: CASSYSMVRQGGEAFF

v_call: TRBV12-3/TRBV12-4
d_call: -
clone_size: many
j_call: TRBJ1-1
cdr3_nt: TGTGCCAGCAGTTTCTCCGAAGCTTTCTTT
cdr3_aa: CASSFSEAFF

v_call: TRBV10-1
d_call: -
clone_size: many
j_call: TRBJ1-1
cdr3_nt: TGCGCCAGCAGTCAGGACGGAAACACTGAAGCTTTCTTT
cdr3_aa: CASSQDGNTEAFF

v_call: TRBV28
d_call: -
clone_size: -
j_call: TRBJ1-2
cdr3_nt: TGTGCCGCGGACACTAACTATGGCTACACCTTC
cdr3_aa: CAADTNYGYTF

v_call: TRBV9
d_call: -
clone_size: many
j_call: TRBJ1-1
cdr3_nt: TGTGCCAGCAGCCCATCCATGGGGTCCACTGAAGCTTTCTTT
cdr3_aa: CASSPSMGSTEAFF

v_call: TRBV18
d_call: TRBD2
clone_size: few
j_call: TRBJ2-1
cdr3_nt: TGTGCCAGCTCACCCTCGGGGGGGGCGAATTACAATGAGCAGTTCTTC
cdr3_aa: CASSPSGGANYNEQFF

v_call: TRBV3-1
d_call: -
clone_size: -
j_call: TRBJ2-7
cdr3_nt: TGTGCCAGCAGTGAGGGGGTAACAGACTACGAGCAGTACTTC
cdr3_aa: CASSEGVTDYEQYF

v_call: TRBV6-1
d_call: TRBD2
clone_size: -
j_call: TRBJ2-1
cdr3_nt: TGTGCCAGCATCAGCGGGACCCACAATGAGCAGTTCTTC
cdr3_aa: CASISGTHNEQFF

v_call: TRBV5-6
d_call: -
clone_size: -
j_call: TRBJ1-1
cdr3_nt: TGTGCCAGCAGCACCGGTCTGGGGGCGTTCACTGAAGCTTTCTTT
cdr3_aa: CASSTGLGAFTEAFF

v_call: TRBV20-1
d_call: -
clone_size: few
j_call: TRBJ2-7
cdr3_nt: TGCAGTGCTAGACCCCAGGGTACCCCATACGAGCAGTACTTC
cdr3_aa: CSARPQGTPYEQYF

v_call: TRBV20-1
d_call: TRBD1
clone_size: -
j_call: TRBJ2-7
cdr3_nt: TGCAGTGCTACTAACCGGGACAGGGGGTTCCACGAGCAGTACTTC
cdr3_aa: CSATNRDRGFHEQYF

v_call: TRBV5-1
d_call: TRBD2
clone_size: -
j_call: TRBJ2-3
cdr3_nt: TGCGCCAGCAGCTCCTTAGCGGGCTACACAGATACGCAGTATTTT
cdr3_aa: CASSSLAGYTDTQYF

v_call: TRBV5-4
d_call: TRBD1
clone_size: -
j_call: TRBJ2-5
cdr3_nt: TGTGCCAGCAGCTCAAGGGACAGGGAACAAGAGACCCAGTACTTC
cdr3_aa: CASSSRDREQETQYF

v_call: TRBV4-2
d_call: -
clone_size: -
j_call: TRBJ2-7
cdr3_nt: TGTGCCAGCAGCCAGCCAGGGGGCGGGAGATACGAGCAGTACTTC
cdr3_aa: CASSQPGGGRYEQYF

v_call: TRBV2
d_call: -
clone_size: -
j_call: TRBJ2-6
cdr3_nt: TGTGCCACTACTATCTACAGCTCTGGGGCCAACGTCCTGACTTTC
cdr3_aa: CATTIYSSGANVLTF

v_call: TRBV5-1
d_call: TRBD2
clone_size: many
j_call: TRBJ2-5
cdr3_nt: TGCGCCAGTTGCCCCCTAGCGGGAGCATCAGAGACCCAGTACTTC
cdr3_aa: CASCPLAGASETQYF

v_call: TRBV28
d_call: -
clone_size: -
j_call: TRBJ2-2
cdr3_nt: TGTGCCAGCAGACTGGCGTTCGCGAACACCGGGGAGCTGTTTTTT
cdr3_aa: CASRLAFANTGELFF

v_call: TRBV4-1
d_call: -
clone_size: -
j_call: TRBJ1-1
cdr3_nt: TGCGCCAGCACGAGAGGGGCGGAGAACACTGAAGCTTTCTTT
cdr3_aa: CASTRGAENTEAFF

v_call: TRBV12-3/TRBV12-4
d_call: -
clone_size: many
j_call: TRBJ1-4
cdr3_nt: TGTGCCAGCAGTCCACAGGGCGATGAAAAACTGTTTTTT
cdr3_aa: CASSPQGDEKLFF

v_call: TRBV20-1
d_call: -
clone_size: -
j_call: TRBJ2-5
cdr3_nt: TGCAGTGCGTCCGAAGAGACCCAGTACTTC
cdr3_aa: CSASEETQYF

v_call: TRBV28
d_call: -
clone_size: many
j_call: TRBJ1-2
cdr3_nt: TGTGCCAGCACCTCAATTACTCGCGGCTACACCTTC
cdr3_aa: CASTSITRGYTF

v_call: TRBV12-3/TRBV12-4
d_call: -
clone_size: -
j_call: TRBJ2-2
cdr3_nt: TGTGCCAGCAGTTTCTTCGCCCTAACCGGGGAGCTGTTTTTT
cdr3_aa: CASSFFALTGELFF

v_call: TRBV19
d_call: TRBD1
clone_size: -
j_call: TRBJ1-2
cdr3_nt: TGTGCCAGTAGCGAGACAGGGGGTCTTGTCTACACCTTC
cdr3_aa: CASSETGGLVYTF

v_call: TRBV6-1
d_call: -
clone_size: many
j_call: TRBJ1-2
cdr3_nt: TGTGCCAGCACAGACGGCACGGGCTACACCTTC
cdr3_aa: CASTDGTGYTF

v_call: TRBV20-1
d_call: -
clone_size: many
j_call: TRBJ2-3
cdr3_nt: TGCAGTGGGAACGCGGATGCAGATACGCAGTATTTT
cdr3_aa: CSGNADADTQYF

v_call: TRBV6-2/TRBV6-3
d_call: -
clone_size: many
j_call: TRBJ2-5
cdr3_nt: TGTGCCAGCAGTTTCAACGGCTTCCAAGAGACCCAGTACTTC
cdr3_aa: CASSFNGFQETQYF

v_call: TRBV25-1
d_call: -
clone_size: -
j_call: TRBJ1-4
cdr3_nt: TGTGCCAGCAGTGAATCGATAGGGGACGAAAAACTGTTTTTT
cdr3_aa: CASSESIGDEKLFF

v_call: TRBV11-2
d_call: -
clone_size: many
j_call: TRBJ2-5
cdr3_nt: TGTGCCAGCAGCAGAGACCAAGAGACCCAGTACTTC
cdr3_aa: CASSRDQETQYF

v_call: TRBV7-6
d_call: -
clone_size: -
j_call: TRBJ1-4
cdr3_nt: TGTGCCAGCAGCTTAGTTCCTGAATTGGCCCCAGAAAAACTGTTTTTT
cdr3_aa: CASSLVPELAPEKLFF

v_call: TRBV5-1
d_call: -
clone_size: -
j_call: TRBJ2-3
cdr3_nt: TGCGCCAGCAGTTGGAATACGAGGGTTCCAGATACGCAGTATTTT
cdr3_aa: CASSWNTRVPDTQYF

v_call: TRBV5-1
d_call: TRBD2
clone_size: few
j_call: TRBJ2-3
cdr3_nt: TGCGCCAGCAGTTTTGGACCGACTAGCGGGAACACAGATACGCAGTATTTT
cdr3_aa: CASSFGPTSGNTDTQYF

v_call: TRBV16
d_call: -
clone_size: many
j_call: TRBJ1-4
cdr3_nt: TGTGCCAGCAGCCAATCGCGTTGGGAGAAACTGTTTTTT
cdr3_aa: CASSQSRWEKLFF

v_call: TRBV27
d_call: -
clone_size: many
j_call: TRBJ2-2
cdr3_nt: TGTGCCAGCAGTTTCTCGCAGTACACCGGGGAGCTGTTTTTT
cdr3_aa: CASSFSQYTGELFF

v_call: TRBV20-1
d_call: TRBD2
clone_size: few
j_call: TRBJ2-5
cdr3_nt: TGCAGTGCTGCGACTAGCGGGGGGGTACAAGAGACCCAGTACTTC
cdr3_aa: CSAATSGGVQETQYF

v_call: TRBV20-1
d_call: -
clone_size: few
j_call: TRBJ2-7
cdr3_nt: TGCAGTGCTTCCGCCGGGACACCCTACGAGCAGTACTTC
cdr3_aa: CSASAGTPYEQYF